These 10 T cell receptor beta chains were sequenced from one sample in a study of T cell responses to AZD1222 COVID-19 vaccine. Profiling relied on immunoSEQ multiplex PCR, and the TCRdb table lists in-frame clones only, not all of them. This sample carries some 130,000 clones, around 90% of them seen once, and the ten largest clones take about 17%. The specimen was peripheral blood, collected on day 0 of MenACWY control vaccination. The receptors were sampled from an adult in good health.

The J gene is TRBJ1-5, the V gene TRBV4-1, with D uncertain. Germline CDR1 is MGHRA and CDR2 is YSYEKL. The CDR3 covers 14 residues. V was clipped by 2 bases and J by 5 bases, with 10 bases between them. The CDR3 region is CASSQLGWDQPQHF. The CDR3 nucleotides read TGCGCCAGCAGCCAATTGGGTTGGGATCAGCCCCAGCATTTT.

The J gene is TRBJ2-7, the V gene TRBV28; D possibly corresponds to TRBD2 (6 bases). The CDR3 spans 14 residues. Germline V gives CDR1 MDHEN, CDR2 SYDVKM. V was cut by 2 bases and J by 2 bases, with 10 bases left in between. The DNA for the CDR3 is TGTGCCAGCAGTTTAGTAGCGGCAACCTACGAGCAGTACTTC. Amino acids: CASSLVAATYEQYF.

This clone appeared once. V is TRBV5-6 and J is TRBJ2-2; D unclear. Germline loops: CDR1 SGHDT, CDR2 YYEEEE. The CDR3 consists of 16 residues. V lost 1 base to trimming and J lost 1 base, with 11 bases between them. The CDR3 sequence is CASSLYGTQNTGELFF. CDR3 DNA: TGTGCCAGCAGCTTGTATGGCACCCAGAACACCGGGGAGCTGTTTTTT.

The V and J genes are TRBV2 and TRBJ2-2; perhaps TRBD1 as D (6 bases). Germline V gene data show CDR1 as SNHLY and CDR2 as FYNNEI. V gave up 7 bases and J gave up 4 bases, with 16 bases separating them. This CDR3 region has 15 residues. The CDR3 region has the DNA TGTGCCAGCAAACAACAGGGTGGGGGCACCGGGGAGCTGTTTTTT. Amino acid sequence: CASKQQGGGTGELFF.

This clone appeared a single time. This chain uses TRBV4-1 with TRBJ1-5, with TRBD1 matching 9 bases. The germline CDR1 and CDR2 sequences are MGHRA and YSYEKL. The CDR3 is 14 amino acids. Unmatched junction bases numbered 0, after V lost 4 bases and J lost 2 bases. The CDR3 DNA is TGCGCCAGCAGCCGGACAGGGGGCAATCAGCCCCAGCATTTT. This translates into CASSRTGGNQPQHF.

V gene TRBV7-9 combines with J gene TRBJ1-2; D not resolved. The CDR3 length is 14 residues. V was trimmed by 3 bases and J by 2 bases, leaving 10 bases between them. The germline CDR1 and CDR2 sequences are SEHNR and FQNEAQ (reference sequence). The CDR3 here is CASSLEVMNYGYTF. CDR3 nucleotides: TGTGCCAGCAGCTTGGAAGTCATGAACTATGGCTACACCTTC.

The chain combines TRBV11-2 with TRBJ2-2; 12 bases agree with TRBD2. Trimming cost V 4 bases and J 6 bases; bases outside gene matches: 0. Germline values: CDR1 SGHAT, CDR2 FQNNGV. The CDR3 is made up of 14 amino acids. DNA of the CDR3: TGTGCCAGCAGCTCTAGCGGGAGGGCCGGGGAGCTGTTTTTT. As protein: CASSSSGRAGELFF.

DNA for the CDR3: TGTGCCAGCTCACCACGGGAGACTGAAGCTTTCTTT. Amino acid sequence: CASSPRETEAFF. The chain uses TRBV18 and TRBJ1-1, with D hard to call. CDR1 KGHSH and CDR2 LQKENI come from the germline V gene. Trimming removed 1 base at V and 5 bases at J, with 5 bases between. The CDR3 sequence is 12 residues long.

A single count supports this clone. This chain connects TRBV7-2 to TRBJ2-2; D ambiguous. V gave up 3 bases and J gave up 0 bases, with 5 bases separating them. The CDR3 has 14 residues. Germline CDR1 is SGHTA and CDR2 is FQGNSA. The CDR3 DNA follows: TGTGCCAGCAGCTTCAGTGCGAACACCGGGGAGCTGTTTTTT. Its translation is CASSFSANTGELFF. Together with reference TRBV7-2 and TRBJ2-2, the CDR3 gives the full variable domain: GAGVSQSPSNKVTEKGKDVELRCDPISGHTALYWYRQSLGQGLEFLIYFQGNSAPDKSGLPSDRFSAERTGGSVSTLTIQRTQQEDSAVYLCASSFSANTGELFFGEGSRLTVL.

The gene calls are TRBV9 and TRBJ2-7; unclear D gene. The CDR3 runs 15 residues. Trimming stripped 0 bases from V and 0 bases from J, with 10 bases between. Looked up from germline, CDR1 is SGDLS and CDR2 is YYNGEE. CDR3 sequence reads: CASSVGQASSYEQYF. CDR3 nucleotide sequence: TGTGCCAGCAGCGTAGGGCAGGCGAGCTCCTACGAGCAGTACTTC. Full variable domain (outside the CDR3, taken from reference TRBV9 and TRBJ2-7): DSGVTQTPKHLITATGQRVTLRCSPRSGDLSVYWYQQSLDQGLQFLIQYYNGEERAKGNILERFSAQQFPDLHSELNLSSLELGDSALYFCASSVGQASSYEQYFGPGTRLTVT.